This TCR beta chain derives from a study of T cells in Graves' hyperthyroidism and ophthalmopathy. Trimming cost V 1 base and J 4 bases, with 14 bases left between them. The V gene's germline CDR1 is DFQATT and CDR2 SNEGSKA (reference sequence). The CDR3 spans 15 residues. Regions amplified from RNA transcripts were the TCR beta CDR3 regions. RT-PCR in the first round (using the HTBI primer set) targeted the TCR CDR3. TCRdb re-derived calls from the multiplex PCR reads in MiXCR, one entry per CDR3 protein. Among some 490,000 distinct CDR3 sequences listed, roughly a sixth were seen once. In its sample, this clonotype was seen many times. The antigen is not known. Each diagnosis was grounded in clinical symptoms, serum thyroxine and TRAb, thyroid ultrasound, and orbital computed tomography. Cells are PBMCs isolated from more than 8.5 ml of fresh blood. Overall study findings and caveats: For ophthalmopathy, model prediction preceded onset by a median 6.5 months.

The TCR comes from a woman in her 30s with Graves' ophthalmopathy. This chain connects TRBV20-1 to TRBJ2-1; D possibly corresponds to TRBD2 (7 bases). The sequencing input was blood. The CDR3: CSARGWGRGYNEQFF. The CDR3 region has the DNA TGCAGTGCTAGAGGGTGGGGGAGGGGGTACAATGAGCAGTTCTTC.